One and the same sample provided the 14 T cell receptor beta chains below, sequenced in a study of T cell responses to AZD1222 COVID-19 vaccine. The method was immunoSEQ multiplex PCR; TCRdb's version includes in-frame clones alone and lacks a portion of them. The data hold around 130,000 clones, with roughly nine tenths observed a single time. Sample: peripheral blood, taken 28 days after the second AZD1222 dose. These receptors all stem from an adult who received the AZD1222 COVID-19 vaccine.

CDR3 region: CASTRDLNQPQHF. The CDR3 nucleotides read TGTGCCAGTACCAGGGATCTCAATCAGCCCCAGCATTTT. The chain has TRBV19 and TRBJ1-5, with D maybe TRBD1 (5 bases). V was pared by 7 bases and J by 3 bases, with 10 bases between. The length of the CDR3 is 13 residues. The germline V gene has CDR1 LNHDA and CDR2 SQIVND (reference sequence).

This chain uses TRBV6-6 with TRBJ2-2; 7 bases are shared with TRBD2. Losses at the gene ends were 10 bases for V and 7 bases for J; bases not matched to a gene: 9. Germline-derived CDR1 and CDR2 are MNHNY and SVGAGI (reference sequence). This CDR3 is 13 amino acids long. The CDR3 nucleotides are TGTGCCACTCGCCGGGGGGTTAGCGGGGAGCTGTTTTTT. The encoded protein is CATRRGVSGELFF.

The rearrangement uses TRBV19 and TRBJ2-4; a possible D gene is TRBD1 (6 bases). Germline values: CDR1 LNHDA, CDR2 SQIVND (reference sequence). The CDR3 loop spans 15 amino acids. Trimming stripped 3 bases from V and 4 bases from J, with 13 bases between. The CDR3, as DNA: TGTGCCAGTAGTATTTCAGGGGATGGGAAAAACATTCAGTACTTC. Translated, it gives CASSISGDGKNIQYF.

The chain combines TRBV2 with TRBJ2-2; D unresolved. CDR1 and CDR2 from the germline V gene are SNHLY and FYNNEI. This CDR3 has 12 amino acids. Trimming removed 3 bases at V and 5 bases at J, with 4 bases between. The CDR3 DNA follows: TGTGCCAGCAGTGAGCTAACCGGGGAGCTGTTTTTT. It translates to CASSELTGELFF.

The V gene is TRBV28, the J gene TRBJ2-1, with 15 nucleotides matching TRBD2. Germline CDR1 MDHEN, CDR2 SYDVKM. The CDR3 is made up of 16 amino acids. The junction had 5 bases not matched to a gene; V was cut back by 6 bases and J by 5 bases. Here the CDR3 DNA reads TGTGCCAGCAGCGGGACTAGCGGGGGGTACGACAATGAGCAGTTCTTC. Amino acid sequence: CASSGTSGGYDNEQFF.

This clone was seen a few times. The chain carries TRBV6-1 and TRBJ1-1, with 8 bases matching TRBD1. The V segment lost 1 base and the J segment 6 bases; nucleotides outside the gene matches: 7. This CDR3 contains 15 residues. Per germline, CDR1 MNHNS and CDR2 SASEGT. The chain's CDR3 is CASSEGTGSYPEAFF. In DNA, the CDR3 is TGTGCCAGCAGTGAAGGGACAGGGAGTTATCCTGAAGCTTTCTTT.

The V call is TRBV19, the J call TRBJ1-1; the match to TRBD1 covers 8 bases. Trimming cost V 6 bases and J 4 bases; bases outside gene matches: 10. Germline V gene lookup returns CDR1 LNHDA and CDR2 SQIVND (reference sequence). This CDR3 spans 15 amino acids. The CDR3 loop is CASRDGQGTATEAFF. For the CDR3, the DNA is TGTGCCAGTAGGGACGGACAGGGTACGGCCACTGAAGCTTTCTTT.

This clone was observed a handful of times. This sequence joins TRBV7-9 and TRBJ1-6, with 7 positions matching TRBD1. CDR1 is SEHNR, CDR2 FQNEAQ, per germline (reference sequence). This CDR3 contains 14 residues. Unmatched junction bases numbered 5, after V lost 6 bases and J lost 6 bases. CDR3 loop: CASRGDRVNSPLHF. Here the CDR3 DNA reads TGTGCCAGCAGAGGAGACAGGGTTAATTCACCCCTCCACTTT.

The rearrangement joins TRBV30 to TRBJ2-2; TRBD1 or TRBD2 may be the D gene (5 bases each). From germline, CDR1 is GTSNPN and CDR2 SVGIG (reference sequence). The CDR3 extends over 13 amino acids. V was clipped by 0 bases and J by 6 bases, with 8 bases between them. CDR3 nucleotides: TGTGCCTGGAGTGTACTGGGACCCGGGGAGCTGTTTTTT. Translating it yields CAWSVLGPGELFF.

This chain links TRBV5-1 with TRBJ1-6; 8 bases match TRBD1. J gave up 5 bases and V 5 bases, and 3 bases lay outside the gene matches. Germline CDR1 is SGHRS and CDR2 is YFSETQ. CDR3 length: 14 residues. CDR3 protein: CASRGQVDNSPLHF. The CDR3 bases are TGCGCCAGCAGGGGACAGGTCGATAATTCACCCCTCCACTTT.

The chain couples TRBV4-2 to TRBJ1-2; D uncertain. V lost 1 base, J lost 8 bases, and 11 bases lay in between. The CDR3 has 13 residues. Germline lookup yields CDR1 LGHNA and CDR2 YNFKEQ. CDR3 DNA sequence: TGTGCCAGCAGCCAAGTAGGGATGAGCGGCTACACCTTC. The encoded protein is CASSQVGMSGYTF.

In DNA, the CDR3 is TGTGCCAGCAGCCCACAGTCAGGGGGGACTGAAGCTTTCTTT. Residues: CASSPQSGGTEAFF. V gene TRBV6-5 combines with J gene TRBJ1-1; TRBD1 aligns across 7 bases. The CDR3 loop spans 14 amino acids. The V and J ends lost 6 bases and 5 bases, in that order; junction bases with no gene match: 9. Germline V lookup: CDR1 MNHEY, CDR2 SVGAGI.

The chain's CDR3 is CASSQLLGTSGNNEQFF. The DNA of the CDR3 is TGTGCCAGCAGCCAATTATTGGGGACTAGCGGAAACAATGAGCAGTTCTTC. The gene calls are TRBV3-1 (or the pseudogene TRBV3-2) and TRBJ2-1, with 11 bases matching TRBD2. The CDR3 extends over 17 amino acids. The V gene end was trimmed by 2 bases and the J gene end by 5 bases; junction bases not matched to a gene: 8. Germline CDR1 reads LGHDT; CDR2 reads YNNKEL (reference sequence).

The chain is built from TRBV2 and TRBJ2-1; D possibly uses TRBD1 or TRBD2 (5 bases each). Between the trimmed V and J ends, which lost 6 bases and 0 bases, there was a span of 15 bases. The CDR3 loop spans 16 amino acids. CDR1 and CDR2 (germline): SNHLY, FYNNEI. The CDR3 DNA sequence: TGTGCCAGCAGGATGGGGCGGGTCGCCTCCTACAATGAGCAGTTCTTC. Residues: CASRMGRVASYNEQFF.